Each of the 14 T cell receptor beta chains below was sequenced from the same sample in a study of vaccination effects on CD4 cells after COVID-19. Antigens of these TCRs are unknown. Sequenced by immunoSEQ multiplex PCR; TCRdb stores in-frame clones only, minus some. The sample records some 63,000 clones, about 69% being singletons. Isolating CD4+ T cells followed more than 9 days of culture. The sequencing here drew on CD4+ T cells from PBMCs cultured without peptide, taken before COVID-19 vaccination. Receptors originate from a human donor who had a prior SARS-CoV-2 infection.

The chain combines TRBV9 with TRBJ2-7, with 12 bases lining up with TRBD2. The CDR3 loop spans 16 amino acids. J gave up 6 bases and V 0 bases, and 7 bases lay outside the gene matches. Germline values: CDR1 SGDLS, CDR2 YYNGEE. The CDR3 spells CASSVASGLAGAEQYF. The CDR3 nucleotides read TGTGCCAGCAGCGTAGCCTCGGGACTAGCGGGTGCCGAGCAGTACTTC.

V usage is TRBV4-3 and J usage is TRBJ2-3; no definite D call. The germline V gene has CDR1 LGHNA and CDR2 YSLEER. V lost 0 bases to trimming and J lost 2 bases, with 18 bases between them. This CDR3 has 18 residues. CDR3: CASSQDGQTKSNTDTQYF. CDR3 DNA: TGCGCCAGCAGCCAAGATGGGCAGACAAAGAGCAACACAGATACGCAGTATTTT.

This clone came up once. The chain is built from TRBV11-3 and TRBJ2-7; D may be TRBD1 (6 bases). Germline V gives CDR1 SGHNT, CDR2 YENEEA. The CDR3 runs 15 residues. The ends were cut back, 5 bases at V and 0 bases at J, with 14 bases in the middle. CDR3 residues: CASSRTGSYSYEQYF. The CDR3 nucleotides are TGTGCCAGCAGCCGTACAGGGTCTTACTCCTACGAGCAGTACTTC.

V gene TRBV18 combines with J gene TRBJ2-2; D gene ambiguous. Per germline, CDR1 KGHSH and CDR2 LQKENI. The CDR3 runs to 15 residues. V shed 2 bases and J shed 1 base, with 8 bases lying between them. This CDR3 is CASSPFNRNTGELFF. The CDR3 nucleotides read TGTGCCAGCTCACCATTCAACAGGAACACCGGGGAGCTGTTTTTT.

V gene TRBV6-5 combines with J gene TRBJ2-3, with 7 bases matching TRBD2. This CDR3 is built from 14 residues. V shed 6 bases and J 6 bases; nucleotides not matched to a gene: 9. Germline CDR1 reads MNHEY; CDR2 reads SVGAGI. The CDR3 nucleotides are TGTGCCAGCAGAGACCCTAGGGGAGGGGATACGCAGTATTTT. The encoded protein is CASRDPRGGDTQYF.

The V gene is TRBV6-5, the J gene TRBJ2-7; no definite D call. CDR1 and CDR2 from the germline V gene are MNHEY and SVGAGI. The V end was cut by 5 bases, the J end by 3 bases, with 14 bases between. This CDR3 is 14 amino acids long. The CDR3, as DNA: TGTGCCAGCAGTCGGGCAGAAAGGGACTACGAGCAGTACTTC. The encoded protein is CASSRAERDYEQYF.

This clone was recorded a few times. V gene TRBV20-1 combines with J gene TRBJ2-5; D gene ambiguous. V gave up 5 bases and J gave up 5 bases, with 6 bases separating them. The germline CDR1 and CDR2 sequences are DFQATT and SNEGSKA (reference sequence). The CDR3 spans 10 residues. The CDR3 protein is CSALSETQYF. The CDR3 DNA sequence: TGCAGTGCTTTGTCGGAGACCCAGTACTTC.

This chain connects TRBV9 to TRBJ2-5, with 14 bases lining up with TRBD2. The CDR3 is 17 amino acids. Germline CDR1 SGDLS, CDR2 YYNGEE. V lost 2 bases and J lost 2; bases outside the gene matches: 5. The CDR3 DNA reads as TGTGCCAGCAGCGTGGGACTAGCGGGAGTCCGACAAGAGACCCAGTACTTC. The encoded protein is CASSVGLAGVRQETQYF.

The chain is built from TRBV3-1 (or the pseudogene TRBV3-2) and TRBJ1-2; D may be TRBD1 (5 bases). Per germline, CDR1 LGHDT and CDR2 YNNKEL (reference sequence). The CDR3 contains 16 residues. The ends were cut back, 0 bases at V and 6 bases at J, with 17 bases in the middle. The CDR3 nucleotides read TGTGCCAGCAGCCAAGAGGGACGGTTGTGGGGCGATGGCTACACCTTC. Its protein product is CASSQEGRLWGDGYTF.

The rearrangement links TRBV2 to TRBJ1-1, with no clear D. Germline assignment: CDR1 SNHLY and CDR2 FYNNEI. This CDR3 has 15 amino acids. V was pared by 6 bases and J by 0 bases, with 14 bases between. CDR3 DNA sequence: TGTGCCAGCAGAGGTGGCCAAATCATGAACACTGAAGCTTTCTTT. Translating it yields CASRGGQIMNTEAFF.

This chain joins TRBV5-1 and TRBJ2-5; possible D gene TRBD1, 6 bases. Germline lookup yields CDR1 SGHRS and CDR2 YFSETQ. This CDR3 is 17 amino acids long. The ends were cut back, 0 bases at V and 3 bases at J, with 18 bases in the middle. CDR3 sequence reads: CASSLAEGSGDKETQYF. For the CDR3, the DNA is TGCGCCAGCAGCTTGGCCGAGGGGAGTGGGGACAAAGAGACCCAGTACTTC.

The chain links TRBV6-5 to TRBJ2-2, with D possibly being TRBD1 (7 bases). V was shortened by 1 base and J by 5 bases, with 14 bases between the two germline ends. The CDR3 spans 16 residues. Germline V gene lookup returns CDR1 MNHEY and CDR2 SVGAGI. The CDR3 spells CASSYLEGALTGELFF. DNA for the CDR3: TGTGCCAGCAGTTACTTGGAGGGGGCGTTGACCGGGGAGCTGTTTTTT.

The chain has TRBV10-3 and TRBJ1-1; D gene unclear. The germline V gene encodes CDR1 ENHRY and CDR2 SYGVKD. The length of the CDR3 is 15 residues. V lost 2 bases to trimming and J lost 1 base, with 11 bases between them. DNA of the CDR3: TGTGCCATCAGTGAGCTCGAGGGCACGAACACTGAAGCTTTCTTT. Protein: CAISELEGTNTEAFF.

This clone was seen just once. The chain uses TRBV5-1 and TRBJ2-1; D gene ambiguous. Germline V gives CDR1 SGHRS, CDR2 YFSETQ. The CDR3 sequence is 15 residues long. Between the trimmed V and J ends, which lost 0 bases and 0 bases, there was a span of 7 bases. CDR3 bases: TGCGCCAGCAGCTTGGTGTCTGTCTCCTACAATGAGCAGTTCTTC. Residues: CASSLVSVSYNEQFF. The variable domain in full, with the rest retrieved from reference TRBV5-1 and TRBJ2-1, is KAGVTQTPRYLIKTRGQQVTLSCSPISGHRSVSWYQQTPGQGLQFLFEYFSETQRNKGNFPGRFSGRQFSNSRSEMNVSTLELGDSALYLCASSLVSVSYNEQFFGPGTRLTVL.